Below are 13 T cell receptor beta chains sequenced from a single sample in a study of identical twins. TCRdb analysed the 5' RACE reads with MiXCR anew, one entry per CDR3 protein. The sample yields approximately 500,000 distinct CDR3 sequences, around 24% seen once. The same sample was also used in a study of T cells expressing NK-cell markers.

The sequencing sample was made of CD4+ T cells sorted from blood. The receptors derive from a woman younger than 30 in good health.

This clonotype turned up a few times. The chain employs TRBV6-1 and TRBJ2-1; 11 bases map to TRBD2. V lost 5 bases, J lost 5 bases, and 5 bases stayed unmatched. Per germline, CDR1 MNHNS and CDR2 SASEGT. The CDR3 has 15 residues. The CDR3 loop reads CASSIAGGPHNEQFF. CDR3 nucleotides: TGTGCCAGCAGTATAGCGGGAGGGCCACACAATGAGCAGTTCTTC.

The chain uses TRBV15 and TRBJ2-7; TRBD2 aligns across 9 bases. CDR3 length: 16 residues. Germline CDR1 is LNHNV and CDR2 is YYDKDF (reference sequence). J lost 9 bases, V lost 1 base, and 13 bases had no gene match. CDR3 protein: CATSRAATSGVLGQYF. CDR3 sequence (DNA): TGTGCCACCAGCAGAGCTGCGACTAGCGGAGTTTTAGGGCAGTACTTC.

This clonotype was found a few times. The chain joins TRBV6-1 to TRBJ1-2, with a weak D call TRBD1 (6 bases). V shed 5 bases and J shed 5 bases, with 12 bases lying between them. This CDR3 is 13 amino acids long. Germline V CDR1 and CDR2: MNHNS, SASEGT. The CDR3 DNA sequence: TGTGCCAGCAGTCGCACCACAGGGTATGGCTACACCTTC. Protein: CASSRTTGYGYTF.

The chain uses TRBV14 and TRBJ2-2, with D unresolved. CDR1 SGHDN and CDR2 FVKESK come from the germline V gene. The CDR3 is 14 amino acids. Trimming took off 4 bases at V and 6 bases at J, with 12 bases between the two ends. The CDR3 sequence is CASSLSAIAGELFF. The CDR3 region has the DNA TGTGCCAGCAGCCTCTCAGCCATAGCCGGGGAGCTGTTTTTT.

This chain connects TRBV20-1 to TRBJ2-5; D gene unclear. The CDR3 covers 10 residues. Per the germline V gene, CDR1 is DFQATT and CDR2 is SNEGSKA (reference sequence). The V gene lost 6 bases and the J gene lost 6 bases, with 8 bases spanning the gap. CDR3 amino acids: CSAPRKTQYF. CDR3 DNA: TGCAGTGCCCCTCGAAAGACCCAGTACTTC.

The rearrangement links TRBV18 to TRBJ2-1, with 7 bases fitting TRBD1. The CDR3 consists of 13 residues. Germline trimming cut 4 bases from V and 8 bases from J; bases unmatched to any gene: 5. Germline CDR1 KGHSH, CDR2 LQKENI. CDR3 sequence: CASSQGAGDEQFF. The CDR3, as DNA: TGTGCCAGCTCACAGGGGGCTGGGGATGAGCAGTTCTTC.

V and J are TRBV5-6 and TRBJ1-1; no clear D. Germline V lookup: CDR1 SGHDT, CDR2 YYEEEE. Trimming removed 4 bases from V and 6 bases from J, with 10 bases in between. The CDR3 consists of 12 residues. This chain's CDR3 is CASSELAAEAFF. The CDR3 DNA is TGTGCCAGCAGCGAACTAGCCGCTGAAGCTTTCTTT.

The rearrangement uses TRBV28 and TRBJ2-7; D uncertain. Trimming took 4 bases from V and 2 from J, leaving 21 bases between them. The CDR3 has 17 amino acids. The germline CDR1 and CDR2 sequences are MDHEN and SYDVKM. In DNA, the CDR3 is TGTGCCAGCAGTTCCCCCGGGTCGCCTGATACGACCTACGAGCAGTACTTC. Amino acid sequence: CASSSPGSPDTTYEQYF.

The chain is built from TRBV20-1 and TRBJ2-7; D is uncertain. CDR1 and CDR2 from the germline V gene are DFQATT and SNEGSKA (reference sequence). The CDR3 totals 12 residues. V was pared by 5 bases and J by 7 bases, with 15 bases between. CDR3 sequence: CSASPGRVEQYF. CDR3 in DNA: TGCAGTGCTTCCCCCGGACGGGTGGAGCAGTACTTC.

The CDR3 DNA follows: TGTGCCAGCACCCGGACGGACGGGGGGGATACGCAGTATTTT. It specifies CASTRTDGGDTQYF. This chain joins TRBV12-3 or TRBV12-4 and TRBJ2-3; 7 bases are shared with TRBD2. There are 14 residues in the CDR3. Losses at the gene ends were 7 bases for V and 6 bases for J; bases not matched to a gene: 10.

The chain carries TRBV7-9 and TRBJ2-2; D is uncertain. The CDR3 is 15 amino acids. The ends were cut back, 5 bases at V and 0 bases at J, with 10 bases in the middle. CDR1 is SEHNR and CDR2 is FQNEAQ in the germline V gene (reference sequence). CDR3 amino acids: CASSPPWANTGELFF. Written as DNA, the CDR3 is TGTGCCAGCAGCCCCCCCTGGGCGAACACCGGGGAGCTGTTTTTT.

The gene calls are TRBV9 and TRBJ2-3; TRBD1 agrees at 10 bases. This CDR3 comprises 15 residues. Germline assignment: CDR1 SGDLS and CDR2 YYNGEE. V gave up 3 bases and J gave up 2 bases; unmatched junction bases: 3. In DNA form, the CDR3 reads TGTGCCAGCAGCGCCGGGACAGGGGACACAGATACGCAGTATTTT. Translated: CASSAGTGDTDTQYF.

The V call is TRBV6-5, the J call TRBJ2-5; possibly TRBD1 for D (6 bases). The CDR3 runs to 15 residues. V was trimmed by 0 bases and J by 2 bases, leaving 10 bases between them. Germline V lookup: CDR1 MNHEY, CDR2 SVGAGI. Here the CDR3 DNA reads TGTGCCAGCAGTTACTCGTCGGGGACACAAGAGACCCAGTACTTC. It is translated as CASSYSSGTQETQYF.